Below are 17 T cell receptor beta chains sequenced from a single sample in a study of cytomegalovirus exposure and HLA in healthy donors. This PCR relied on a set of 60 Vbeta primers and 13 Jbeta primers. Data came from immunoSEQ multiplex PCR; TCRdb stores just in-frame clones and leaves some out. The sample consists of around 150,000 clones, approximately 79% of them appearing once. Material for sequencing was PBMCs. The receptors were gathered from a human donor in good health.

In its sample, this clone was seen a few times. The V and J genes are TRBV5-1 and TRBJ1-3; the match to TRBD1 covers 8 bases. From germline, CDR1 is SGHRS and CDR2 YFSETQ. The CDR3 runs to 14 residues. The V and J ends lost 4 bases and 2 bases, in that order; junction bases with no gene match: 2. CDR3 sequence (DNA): TGCGCCAGCAGCCCGGACAGGGCTGGAAACACCATATATTTT. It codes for CASSPDRAGNTIYF.

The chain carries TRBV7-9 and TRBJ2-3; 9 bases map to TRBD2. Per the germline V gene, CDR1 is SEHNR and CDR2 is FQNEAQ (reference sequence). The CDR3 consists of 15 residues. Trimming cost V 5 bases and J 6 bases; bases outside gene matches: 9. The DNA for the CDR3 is TGTGCCAGCAGCATACTAGCGGGCGGCCCCGATACGCAGTATTTT. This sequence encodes CASSILAGGPDTQYF.

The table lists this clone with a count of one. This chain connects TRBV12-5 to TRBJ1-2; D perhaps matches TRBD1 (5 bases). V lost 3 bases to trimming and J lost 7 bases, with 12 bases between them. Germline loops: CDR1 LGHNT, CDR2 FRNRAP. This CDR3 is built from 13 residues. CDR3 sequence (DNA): TGTGCTAGTGGTTTTCAGGGTGTCGGTGGCTACACCTTC. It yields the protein CASGFQGVGGYTF.

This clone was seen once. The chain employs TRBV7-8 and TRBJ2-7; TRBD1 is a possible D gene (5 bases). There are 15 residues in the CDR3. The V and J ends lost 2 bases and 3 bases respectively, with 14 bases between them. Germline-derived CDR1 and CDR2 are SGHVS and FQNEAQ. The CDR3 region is CASSLRAGNDYEQYF. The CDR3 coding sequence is TGTGCCAGCAGCTTAAGAGCAGGGAACGACTACGAGCAGTACTTC.

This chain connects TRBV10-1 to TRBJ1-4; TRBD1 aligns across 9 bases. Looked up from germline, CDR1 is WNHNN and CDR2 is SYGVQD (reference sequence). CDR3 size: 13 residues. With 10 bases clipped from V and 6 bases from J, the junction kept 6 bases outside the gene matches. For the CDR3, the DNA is TGCGCCAAAATGGGACAGGGCGATGAAAAACTGTTTTTT. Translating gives CAKMGQGDEKLFF.

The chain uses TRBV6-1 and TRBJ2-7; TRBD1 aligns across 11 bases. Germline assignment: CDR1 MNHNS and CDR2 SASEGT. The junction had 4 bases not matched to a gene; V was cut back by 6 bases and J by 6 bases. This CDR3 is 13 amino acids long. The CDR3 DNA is TGTGCCAGCAGCGGACAGGGGGCCGGCGAGCAGTACTTC. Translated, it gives CASSGQGAGEQYF.

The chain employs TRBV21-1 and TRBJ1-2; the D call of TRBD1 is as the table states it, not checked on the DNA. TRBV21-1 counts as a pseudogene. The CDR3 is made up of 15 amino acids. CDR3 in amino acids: CARGVLTGPNYGYTF. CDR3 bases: TGTGCCAGGGGGGTTTTGACAGGGCCCAACTATGGCTACACCTTC.

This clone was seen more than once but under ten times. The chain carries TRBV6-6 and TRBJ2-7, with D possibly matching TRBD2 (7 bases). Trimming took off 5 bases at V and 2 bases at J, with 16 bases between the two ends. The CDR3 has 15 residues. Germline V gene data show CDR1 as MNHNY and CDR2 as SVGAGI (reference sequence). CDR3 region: CASSRGAFGAYEQYF. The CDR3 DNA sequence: TGTGCCAGCAGTCGGGGGGCGTTTGGAGCCTACGAGCAGTACTTC.

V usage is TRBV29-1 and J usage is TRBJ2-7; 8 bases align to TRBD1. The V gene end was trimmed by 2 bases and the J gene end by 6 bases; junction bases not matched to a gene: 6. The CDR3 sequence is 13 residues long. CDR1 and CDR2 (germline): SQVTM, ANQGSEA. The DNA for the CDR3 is TGCAGCGTTGAATGGGCAGGGGGCTCCGAGCAGTACTTC. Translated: CSVEWAGGSEQYF.

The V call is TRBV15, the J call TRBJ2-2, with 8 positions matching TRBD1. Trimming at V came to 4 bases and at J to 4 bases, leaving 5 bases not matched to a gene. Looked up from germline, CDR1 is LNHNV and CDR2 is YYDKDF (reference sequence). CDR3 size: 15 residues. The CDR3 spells CATSILQGATGELFF. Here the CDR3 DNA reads TGTGCCACCAGCATTCTCCAGGGGGCCACCGGGGAGCTGTTTTTT.

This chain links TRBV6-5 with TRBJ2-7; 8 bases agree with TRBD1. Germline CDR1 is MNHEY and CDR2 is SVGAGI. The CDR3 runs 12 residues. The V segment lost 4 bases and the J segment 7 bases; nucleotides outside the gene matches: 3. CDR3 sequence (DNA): TGTGCCAGCAGTTTCAGGGGGCGTGAGCAGTACTTC. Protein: CASSFRGREQYF.

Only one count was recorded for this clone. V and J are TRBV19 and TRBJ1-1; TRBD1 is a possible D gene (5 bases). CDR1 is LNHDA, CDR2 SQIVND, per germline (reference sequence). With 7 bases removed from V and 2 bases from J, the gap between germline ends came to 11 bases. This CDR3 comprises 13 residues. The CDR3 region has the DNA TGTGCCAGTACAGACAGCTTCAACACTGAAGCTTTCTTT. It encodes CASTDSFNTEAFF.

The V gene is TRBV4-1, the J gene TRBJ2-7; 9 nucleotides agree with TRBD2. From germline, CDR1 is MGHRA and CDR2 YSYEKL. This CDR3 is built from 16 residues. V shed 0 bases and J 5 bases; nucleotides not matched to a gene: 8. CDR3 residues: CASSQDFSGGFDEQYF. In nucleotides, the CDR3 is TGCGCCAGCAGCCAAGATTTTAGCGGGGGATTTGACGAGCAGTACTTC.

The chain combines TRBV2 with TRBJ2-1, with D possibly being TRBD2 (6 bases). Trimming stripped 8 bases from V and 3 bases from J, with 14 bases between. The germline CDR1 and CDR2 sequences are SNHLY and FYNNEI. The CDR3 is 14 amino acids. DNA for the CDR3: TGTGCCAGCCACCGGACTACATACTACAATGAGCAGTTCTTC. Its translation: CASHRTTYYNEQFF.

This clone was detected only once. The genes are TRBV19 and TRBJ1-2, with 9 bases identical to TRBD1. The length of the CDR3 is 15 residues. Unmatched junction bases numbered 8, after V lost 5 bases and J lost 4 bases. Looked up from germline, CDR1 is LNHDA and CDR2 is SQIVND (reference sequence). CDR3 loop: CASSSATGGGYGYTF. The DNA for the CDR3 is TGTGCCAGTAGTTCCGCGACAGGGGGTGGCTATGGCTACACCTTC.

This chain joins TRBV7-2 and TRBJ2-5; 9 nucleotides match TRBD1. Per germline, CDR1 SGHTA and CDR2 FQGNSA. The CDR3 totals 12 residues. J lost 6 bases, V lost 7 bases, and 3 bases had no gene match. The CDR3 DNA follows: TGTGCCAGCAAGGGACAGGGCCAGACCCAGTACTTC. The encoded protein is CASKGQGQTQYF.

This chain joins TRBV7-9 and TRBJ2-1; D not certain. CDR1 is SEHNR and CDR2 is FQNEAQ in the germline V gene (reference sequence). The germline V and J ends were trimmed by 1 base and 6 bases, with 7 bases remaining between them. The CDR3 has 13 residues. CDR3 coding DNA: TGTGCCAGCAGCTTAGGCGGCGTCAATGAGCAGTTCTTC. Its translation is CASSLGGVNEQFF.